The 30 T cell receptor beta chains below all came from one sample that was sequenced in a study of T cells in Graves' hyperthyroidism and ophthalmopathy. Authors of the study amplified TCR beta CDR3 regions from RNA transcripts. Using the HTBI primer set, a first-round RT-PCR was run on the TCR CDR3. TCRdb re-derived calls from the multiplex PCR reads in MiXCR, one entry per CDR3 protein. This table holds some 400,000 distinct CDR3 sequences, approximately 12% found once. What was sequenced was blood. The receptors were sampled from a man younger than 40 with Graves' hyperthyroidism that later progressed to Graves' ophthalmopathy.

This clonotype was picked up many times. V and J are TRBV18 and TRBJ2-1, with 10 positions matching TRBD2. J was trimmed by 8 bases and V by 2 bases; bases with no gene match: 9. This CDR3 comprises 16 residues. Germline lookup yields CDR1 KGHSH and CDR2 LQKENI. Here the CDR3 DNA reads TGTGCCAGCTCACCATCCACTAGCGGGGTGCGCCATGAGCAGTTCTTC. Translation: CASSPSTSGVRHEQFF. The whole variable domain, remainder taken from reference TRBV18 and TRBJ2-1, is NAGVMQNPRHLVRRRGQEARLRCSPMKGHSHVYWYRQLPEEGLKFMVYLQKENIIDESGMPKERFSAEFPKEGPSILRIQQVVRGDSAAYFCASSPSTSGVRHEQFFGPGTRLTVL.

In regard to this clonotype: This may be a read error, as it is one base from a much larger clone. The chain uses TRBV12-5 and TRBJ1-5; D uncertain. Germline lookup yields CDR1 LGHNT and CDR2 FRNRAP. The V gene lost 0 bases and the J gene lost 2 bases, with 8 bases spanning the gap. The CDR3 totals 15 residues. This CDR3 is CASGLVDTGNQPQHF. Written as DNA, the CDR3 is TGTGCTAGTGGTTTGGTAGATACTGGCAATCAGCCCCAGCATTTT.

The sample holds many counts of this clonotype. This sequence joins TRBV20-1 and TRBJ2-3; TRBD2 matches at 11 bases. V shed 5 bases, J shed 6 bases, and the junction held 4 bases outside the gene matches. Germline CDR1 and CDR2: DFQATT and SNEGSKA (reference sequence). The CDR3 contains 13 residues. The chain's CDR3 is CSAQTSGVDTQYF. CDR3 coding DNA: TGCAGTGCTCAGACTAGCGGGGTTGATACGCAGTATTTT.

The chain links TRBV3-1 to TRBJ2-2, with 11 nucleotides matching TRBD1. CDR3 length: 15 residues. Germline V gene lookup returns CDR1 LGHDT and CDR2 YNNKEL (reference sequence). Losses at the gene ends were 8 bases for V and 3 bases for J; bases not matched to a gene: 5. CDR3 in DNA: TGTGCCAGCCGGGACAGGGGGTTGGACACCGGGGAGCTGTTTTTT. The encoded protein is CASRDRGLDTGELFF.

In its sample, this clonotype was seen many times. This chain joins TRBV20-1 and TRBJ1-2, with D hard to call. V lost 6 bases and J lost 0, with 11 bases in between. CDR1 DFQATT and CDR2 SNEGSKA come from the germline V gene (reference sequence). This CDR3 comprises 13 residues. The CDR3 DNA reads TGCAGTGCAAAGGGAGCGGCTAACTATGGCTACACCTTC. This encodes CSAKGAANYGYTF.

This clonotype occurred a few times. This chain uses TRBV28 with TRBJ1-6; 7 bases fit TRBD1. CDR1 is MDHEN and CDR2 is SYDVKM in the germline V gene. Germline trimming cut 7 bases from V and 5 bases from J; bases unmatched to any gene: 8. The CDR3 extends over 15 amino acids. The CDR3 spells CASTRTGPNNSPLHF. CDR3 sequence (DNA): TGTGCCAGCACCCGGACAGGTCCAAATAATTCACCCCTCCACTTT.

This clonotype was observed many times. The chain combines TRBV12-3 or TRBV12-4 with TRBJ1-2, with no clear D. The CDR3 is 11 amino acids. V was cut by 2 bases and J by 13 bases, with 11 bases left in between. CDR3 sequence reads: CASSLQGVLTF. The CDR3 DNA follows: TGTGCCAGCAGTTTACAAGGAGTTCTCACCTTC.

This clonotype has only a few counts. The junction shows a germline mismatch at one end, possibly a read error. The chain is built from TRBV14 and TRBJ1-4; D perhaps matches TRBD1 (5 bases). The CDR3 loop spans 16 amino acids. The germline gives CDR1 SGHDN, CDR2 FVKESK. The chain's CDR3 is CASSLRGDGGMGKLFF. DNA for the CDR3: TGCGCCAGCAGCCTTCGAGGGGACGGTGGAATGGGGAAACTGTTTTTT.

V is TRBV7-8 and J is TRBJ1-5; no clear D gene. Trimming removed 2 bases from V and 4 bases from J, with 12 bases in between. CDR1 and CDR2 (germline): SGHVS, FQNEAQ. CDR3 length: 15 amino acids. CDR3 residues: CASSLMVTGNQPQHF. CDR3 DNA sequence: TGTGCCAGCAGCTTAATGGTGACGGGGAATCAGCCCCAGCATTTT.

This clonotype has ten or more counts. This chain links TRBV12-3 or TRBV12-4 with TRBJ2-3, with a weak D call TRBD2 (7 bases). V lost 0 bases, J lost 4 bases, and 8 bases lay in between. The CDR3 extends over 14 amino acids. CDR3 sequence reads: CASSLAGGPDTQYF. DNA of the CDR3: TGTGCCAGCAGTTTAGCGGGGGGGCCAGATACGCAGTATTTT.

This clonotype occurred many times. The chain links TRBV15 to TRBJ1-2; D unclear. The V end was cut by 5 bases, the J end by 0 bases, with 10 bases between. CDR1 LNHNV and CDR2 YYDKDF come from the germline V gene (reference sequence). This CDR3 comprises 14 residues. DNA of the CDR3: TGTGCCACCAGCGACGCAGCGTCTAACTATGGCTACACCTTC. Translated, it gives CATSDAASNYGYTF.

This clonotype was seen ten or more times. The V and J genes are TRBV6-1 and TRBJ1-1, with D possibly TRBD1 on 6 matching bases. CDR1 MNHNS and CDR2 SASEGT come from the germline V gene. V dropped 10 bases and J dropped 1 base, with 16 bases sitting between them. This CDR3 has 14 amino acids. CDR3 nucleotide sequence: TGTGCCATCCTAGGGGGGGTAGGGAACACTGAAGCTTTCTTT. It is translated as CAILGGVGNTEAFF.

This clonotype was picked up a small number of times. This chain links TRBV10-3 with TRBJ1-1, with 7 positions matching TRBD1. The CDR3 length is 17 residues. V shed 1 base and J 1 base; nucleotides not matched to a gene: 9. Germline lookup yields CDR1 ENHRY and CDR2 SYGVKD. CDR3 amino acids: CAISELQGRDSNTEAFF. CDR3 sequence (DNA): TGTGCCATCAGTGAGTTACAGGGGCGTGATTCGAACACTGAAGCTTTCTTT.

This clonotype was counted at least ten times. V and J are TRBV18 and TRBJ2-3, with 7 bases identical to TRBD1. The CDR3 totals 16 residues. The V segment lost 6 bases and the J segment 0 bases; nucleotides outside the gene matches: 9. CDR1 is KGHSH, CDR2 LQKENI, per germline. Here the CDR3 reads CASSPGGYGSTDTQYF. CDR3 nucleotide sequence: TGTGCCAGCTCCCCAGGGGGATACGGCAGCACAGATACGCAGTATTTT.

CDR3 loop: CASSPGNEANVLTF. CDR3 in DNA: TGTGCCAGCAGCCCAGGGAATGAGGCCAACGTCCTGACTTTC. This chain links TRBV6-1 with TRBJ2-6, with a weak D call TRBD1 (5 bases). Germline-derived CDR1 and CDR2 are MNHNS and SASEGT. With 6 bases removed from V and 6 bases from J, the gap between germline ends came to 12 bases. The CDR3 covers 14 residues.

This clonotype has ten or more counts. The V and J genes are TRBV12-3 or TRBV12-4 and TRBJ2-7; D possibly corresponds to TRBD2 (6 bases). This CDR3 spans 14 amino acids. Trimming stripped 8 bases from V and 1 base from J, with 15 bases between. The CDR3 here is CASGRGMSSYEQYF. The CDR3 nucleotides read TGTGCCAGCGGACGGGGGATGAGTTCCTACGAGCAGTACTTC.

This clonotype was detected many times. The chain employs TRBV3-1 and TRBJ2-1; a weak D match, TRBD2 (6 bases). CDR3 length equals 11 residues. Trimming cost V 6 bases and J 10 bases, with 10 bases left between them. Germline loops: CDR1 LGHDT, CDR2 YNNKEL (reference sequence). CDR3 in amino acids: CASRHAGEQFF. Here the CDR3 DNA reads TGTGCCAGCAGACACGCGGGGGAGCAGTTCTTC.

This clonotype was recorded at least ten times. The rearrangement links TRBV2 to TRBJ1-2; D unresolved. Trimming took 0 bases from V and 3 from J, leaving 8 bases between them. The CDR3 is 14 residues long. CDR1 SNHLY and CDR2 FYNNEI come from the germline V gene. The CDR3 sequence is CASSEAWLHYGYTF. DNA of the CDR3: TGTGCCAGCAGTGAAGCCTGGCTGCACTATGGCTACACCTTC.

This clonotype appeared once. The chain couples TRBV4-1 to TRBJ2-7; 8 nucleotides align to TRBD2. V was pared by 6 bases and J by 2 bases, with 9 bases of the junction left unmatched. Germline CDR1 is MGHRA and CDR2 is YSYEKL. The CDR3 extends over 15 amino acids. DNA for the CDR3: TGCGCCAGCAGTCCGGAGCGGGGGCCCACCTACGAGCAGTACTTC. This sequence encodes CASSPERGPTYEQYF.

This clonotype was detected only a few times. This chain joins TRBV3-1 and TRBJ2-1; no definite D call. Germline V gene data show CDR1 as LGHDT and CDR2 as YNNKEL (reference sequence). The CDR3 covers 15 residues. Trimming took 1 base from V and 6 from J, leaving 13 bases between them. DNA of the CDR3: TGTGCCAGCAGCCAAGTGGTTAGGCTGGTCAATGAGCAGTTCTTC. Translating it yields CASSQVVRLVNEQFF.

This clonotype was detected many times. The rearrangement joins TRBV2 to TRBJ1-5, with 8 bases matching TRBD1. Unmatched junction bases numbered 9, after V lost 8 bases and J lost 6 bases. Germline V gene sequence: CDR1 SNHLY, CDR2 FYNNEI. The CDR3 totals 14 residues. DNA of the CDR3: TGTGCCAGCGGGCCCACAGGGGGGAGTCAGCCCCAGCATTTT. Amino acid sequence: CASGPTGGSQPQHF.

Only a few counts were recorded for this clonotype. This chain's CDR3 is CASSGASGNTIYF. CDR3 nucleotide sequence: TGTGCCAGCAGTGGGGCCTCTGGAAACACCATATATTTT. The rearrangement links TRBV6-1 to TRBJ1-3; D is unclear. The CDR3 extends over 13 amino acids. The germline CDR1 and CDR2 sequences are MNHNS and SASEGT. The V gene lost 4 bases and the J gene lost 0 bases, with 4 bases spanning the gap.

The table lists this clonotype with many counts. J is TRBJ1-4 and V is TRBV7-9; 9 nucleotides match TRBD1. Germline V gene data show CDR1 as SEHNR and CDR2 as FQNEAQ (reference sequence). The CDR3 covers 14 residues. V shed 9 bases and J 7 bases; nucleotides not matched to a gene: 9. CDR3 bases: TGTGCCAGTACCCGAGGGACAGGGTTTGAAAAACTGTTTTTT. Translated: CASTRGTGFEKLFF.

This clonotype has only a few counts. The chain is built from TRBV7-9 and TRBJ2-7; D is ambiguous. Germline V gene lookup returns CDR1 SEHNR and CDR2 FQNEAQ (reference sequence). V was pared by 2 bases and J by 7 bases, with 9 bases between. This CDR3 contains 12 residues. The CDR3 sequence is CASSLREGEQYF. CDR3 nucleotide sequence: TGTGCCAGCAGCTTAAGGGAAGGTGAGCAGTACTTC.

This clonotype was counted at least ten times. V is TRBV6-1 and J is TRBJ1-1; the D is unclear. The V end was cut by 6 bases, the J end by 0 bases, with 8 bases between. The CDR3 runs 13 residues. Germline V gene sequence: CDR1 MNHNS, CDR2 SASEGT. Here the CDR3 DNA reads TGTGCCAGCAGGGAGCCCATGAACACTGAAGCTTTCTTT. It translates to CASREPMNTEAFF.

This clonotype was recorded many times. The V and J genes are TRBV5-1 and TRBJ2-1; D possibly corresponds to TRBD2 (6 bases). Germline V gene data show CDR1 as SGHRS and CDR2 as YFSETQ. Trimming cost V 0 bases and J 4 bases, with 11 bases left between them. The CDR3 is 15 amino acids. The CDR3 DNA reads as TGCGCCAGCAGCTTGGCCCCCGGGACTTACAATGAGCAGTTCTTC. This gives the protein CASSLAPGTYNEQFF. Full variable domain (outside the CDR3, taken from reference TRBV5-1 and TRBJ2-1): KAGVTQTPRYLIKTRGQQVTLSCSPISGHRSVSWYQQTPGQGLQFLFEYFSETQRNKGNFPGRFSGRQFSNSRSEMNVSTLELGDSALYLCASSLAPGTYNEQFFGPGTRLTVL.

This chain's CDR3 is CASSQDLDREAPRGEAFF. The CDR3 DNA reads TGCGCCAGCAGCCAAGATCTTGACAGGGAGGCGCCCCGGGGTGAAGCTTTCTTT. The rearrangement joins TRBV4-1 to TRBJ1-1; 7 bases agree with TRBD1. The CDR3 runs 18 residues. CDR1 MGHRA and CDR2 YSYEKL come from the germline V gene. The V and J ends lost 0 bases and 7 bases, in that order; junction bases with no gene match: 17.

This clonotype occurred many times. This chain connects TRBV2 to TRBJ2-5; D is unclear. V was trimmed by 4 bases and J by 1 base, leaving 10 bases between them. Germline CDR1 is SNHLY and CDR2 is FYNNEI. This CDR3 is built from 14 residues. Written as DNA, the CDR3 is TGTGCCAGCAGTGTGGAGCACACCCAAGAGACCCAGTACTTC. Protein sequence: CASSVEHTQETQYF.

This clonotype was counted many times. V and J are TRBV2 and TRBJ1-6; TRBD1 is a possible D gene (5 bases). V was clipped by 4 bases and J by 10 bases, with 23 bases between them. The germline V gene encodes CDR1 SNHLY and CDR2 FYNNEI. The CDR3 covers 17 residues. The CDR3 sequence: CASSGGYGLPRQSPLHF. The CDR3 DNA reads TGTGCCAGCAGTGGGGGGTACGGACTCCCGCGGCAGTCACCCCTCCACTTT.

This chain joins TRBV4-1 and TRBJ1-5; D not resolved. The CDR3 sequence is 15 residues long. Trimming removed 1 base at V and 1 base at J, with 8 bases between. The germline V gene encodes CDR1 MGHRA and CDR2 YSYEKL. The CDR3 region is CASSQGPGSNQPQHF. CDR3 bases: TGCGCCAGCAGCCAAGGTCCGGGGAGCAATCAGCCCCAGCATTTT.